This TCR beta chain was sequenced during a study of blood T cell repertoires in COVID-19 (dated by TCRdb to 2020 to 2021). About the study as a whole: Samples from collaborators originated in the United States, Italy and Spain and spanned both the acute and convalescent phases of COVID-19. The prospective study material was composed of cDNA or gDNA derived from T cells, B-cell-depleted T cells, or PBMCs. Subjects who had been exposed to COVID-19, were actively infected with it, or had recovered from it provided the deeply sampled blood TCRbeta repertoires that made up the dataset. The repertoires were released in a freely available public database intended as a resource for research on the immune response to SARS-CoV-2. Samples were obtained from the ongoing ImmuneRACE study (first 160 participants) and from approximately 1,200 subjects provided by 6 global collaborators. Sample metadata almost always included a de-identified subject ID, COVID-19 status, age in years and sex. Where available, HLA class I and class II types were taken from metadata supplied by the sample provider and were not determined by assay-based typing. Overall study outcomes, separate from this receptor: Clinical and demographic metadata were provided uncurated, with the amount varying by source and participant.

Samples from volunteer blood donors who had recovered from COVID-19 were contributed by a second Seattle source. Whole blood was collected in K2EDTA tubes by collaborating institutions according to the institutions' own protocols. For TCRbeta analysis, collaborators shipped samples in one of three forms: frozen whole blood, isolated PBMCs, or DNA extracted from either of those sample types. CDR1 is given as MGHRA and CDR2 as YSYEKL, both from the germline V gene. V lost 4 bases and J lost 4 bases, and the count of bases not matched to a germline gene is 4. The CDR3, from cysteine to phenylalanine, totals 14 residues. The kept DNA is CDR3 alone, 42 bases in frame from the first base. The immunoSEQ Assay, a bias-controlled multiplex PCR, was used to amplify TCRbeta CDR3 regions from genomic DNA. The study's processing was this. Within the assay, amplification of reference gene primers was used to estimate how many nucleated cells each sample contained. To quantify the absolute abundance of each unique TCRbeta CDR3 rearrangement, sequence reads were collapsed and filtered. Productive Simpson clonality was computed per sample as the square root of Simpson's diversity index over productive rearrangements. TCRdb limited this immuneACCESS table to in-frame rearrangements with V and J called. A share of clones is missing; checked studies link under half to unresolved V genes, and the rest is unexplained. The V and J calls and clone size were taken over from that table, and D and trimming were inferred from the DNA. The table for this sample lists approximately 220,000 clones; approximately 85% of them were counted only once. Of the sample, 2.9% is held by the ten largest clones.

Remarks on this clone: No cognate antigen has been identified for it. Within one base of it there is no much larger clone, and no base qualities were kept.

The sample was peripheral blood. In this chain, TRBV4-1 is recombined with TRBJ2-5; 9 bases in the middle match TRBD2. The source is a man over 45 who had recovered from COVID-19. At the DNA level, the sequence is TGCGCCAGCAGCCTAGGGACTAGCAGAGAGACCCAGTACTTC. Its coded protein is CASSLGTSRETQYF.